These 5 T cell receptor beta chains share one sample of origin, sequenced in a study of tumor and adjacent non-tumor tissue in lung cancer. TCRbeta libraries were built with three rounds of nested PCR, modified from ARM-PCR. A single record per CDR3 protein comes from TCRdb applying MiXCR to the multiplex PCR reads. This table has roughly 220,000 distinct CDR3 sequences, about 76% appearing once. The template was RNA from unsorted bulk tissue. Sequencing used lung tumor tissue. The receptors derive from a man aged 55 to 70 with non-small cell lung cancer.

A word on this clonotype: Sequence at one end of the junction differs from germline and may be a read error. The chain recombines TRBV11-1 with TRBJ2-3; D is unclear. The germline gives CDR1 SGHAT, CDR2 FQDESV (reference sequence). This CDR3 has 15 amino acids. The CDR3 DNA follows: TGTGCCATCAGCTTGTTTATGGGGATCACAGATACGCAGTATTTT. Its protein is CAISLFMGITDTQYF.

Regarding this clonotype: The junction does not match germline at one end; this may be a read error. The chain couples TRBV4-2 to TRBJ1-4, with no clear D. Germline CDR1 is LGHNA and CDR2 is YNFKEQ. The CDR3 covers 13 residues. The CDR3 DNA is TGTGTCAGCATCCAAGCAGGACCGGAAAAACTGTTTTTT. Translation gives CVSIQAGPEKLFF.

About this clonotype: A read error may explain this, as a much larger clone is one base away. V and J are TRBV10-2 and TRBJ2-2; no definite D call. CDR1 and CDR2 from the germline V gene are WSHSY and SAAADI. This CDR3 region has 15 residues. Deletions cut 6 bases from V and 6 bases from J, with 17 bases between. DNA of the CDR3: TGCGCCAGCAGGGGATGGGGAATAATGGCCGGGGAGCTGTTTTTT. Translated, it gives CASRGWGIMAGELFF.

The chain combines TRBV6-6 with TRBJ2-5; 9 positions agree with TRBD2. Germline V CDR1 and CDR2: MNHNY, SVGAGI (reference sequence). The V and J ends lost 8 bases and 7 bases, in that order; junction bases with no gene match: 11. CDR3 length equals 14 residues. CDR3 residues: CASWSGRSLGTQYF. The CDR3 DNA reads TGTGCCAGCTGGAGCGGGAGGTCGTTAGGGACCCAGTACTTC.

In this sample, this clonotype turned up once. No conserved phenylalanine or tryptophan ends this CDR3, so it is likely a read error. The limits of the CDR3 on the DNA are not certain, so only TCRdb's listed CDR3 is given. The chain recombines TRBV20-1 with TRBJ2-7; the D call in the table, TRBD2, was not verified against the DNA. The CDR3 length equals 11 residues, ends included. Germline assignment: CDR1 DFQATT and CDR2 SNEGSKA (reference sequence). The CDR3 is CSARGLTIEYI.